The sequence of this T cell receptor beta chain was determined in a study of blood T cell repertoires in COVID-19. V lost 5 bases to trimming and J lost 4 bases; unmatched junction nucleotides: 4. CDR3 length equals 13 residues. The germline gives CDR1 MDHEN, CDR2 SYDVKM. Profiling relied on immunoSEQ multiplex PCR, and the TCRdb table lists in-frame clones only, not all of them. This table holds roughly 100,000 clones, about nine tenths found once. The sequencing input was peripheral blood. The origin of this receptor is a woman at least 80 years old in a cohort sampled during active COVID-19. The rearrangement uses TRBV28 and TRBJ1-2; the match to TRBD1 covers 7 bases. The CDR3 bases are TGTGCCAGCAGTGCCCGACAGGGCTATGGCTACACCTTC. Amino acids: CASSARQGYGYTF.